These 6 T cell receptor beta chains were all obtained from the same sample, sequenced in a study of T cells after yellow fever vaccination (dated by TCRdb to about 2019). The treatment or condition label of this sample denotes: live attenuated yellow fever vaccine strain. Receptor libraries were prepared by 5' RACE. TCRdb names Illumina HiSeq 2500 as the instrument used. The public reads were quality trimmed at Q25 with fastp and then assembled into clones with MiXCR by TCRdb, keeping productive beta chains. Each CDR3 protein appears once, grouped with its most common genes and DNA. For this sample there are 450,000 to 550,000 distinct CDR3 sequences; around 21% appear just once. The ten biggest clones cover 14% of the sample. Sequencing was performed on PBMCs, taken 15 days after the yellow fever booster vaccination. These receptors originate from a man aged 25-40 years who received the YFV17D yellow fever vaccine.

The rearrangement uses TRBV27 and TRBJ2-1; possibly TRBD2 for D (5 bases). V was pared by 5 bases and J by 6 bases, with 11 bases between. Germline V gives CDR1 MNHEY, CDR2 SMNVEV (reference sequence). The CDR3 runs to 13 residues. The chain's CDR3 is CASSTASPNEQFF. The CDR3 coding sequence is TGTGCCAGCAGTACAGCTAGCCCCAATGAGCAGTTCTTC.

This clonotype was counted many times. The chain has TRBV6-4 and TRBJ2-1; 7 bases match TRBD2. Trimming took 6 bases from V and 0 from J; bases not matched to a gene: 5. Germline V gene sequence: CDR1 MRHNA, CDR2 SNTAGT. The CDR3 has 15 amino acids. CDR3: CASSPSGNSYNEQFF. The CDR3 region has the DNA TGTGCCAGCAGCCCGAGCGGGAACTCCTACAATGAGCAGTTCTTC.

This CDR3 reads CSAREGGNTQYF. The CDR3 nucleotides are TGCAGTGCTAGAGAGGGCGGGAATACGCAGTATTTT. V gene TRBV20-1 combines with J gene TRBJ2-3; possible D gene TRBD2, 6 bases. The CDR3 consists of 12 residues. The germline V gene encodes CDR1 DFQATT and CDR2 SNEGSKA (reference sequence). The V end was cut by 0 bases, the J end by 7 bases, with 8 bases between.

This clonotype occurred a few times. The chain is built from TRBV14 and TRBJ2-1; 8 bases are shared with TRBD1. CDR3 length equals 13 residues. V trimming: 6 bases; J trimming: 9 bases; junction bases outside the gene matches: 7. Per the germline V gene, CDR1 is SGHDN and CDR2 is FVKESK. CDR3 DNA sequence: TGTGCCAGCAGTGGACAGGGAGTTAGTGAGCAGTTCTTC. Its protein product is CASSGQGVSEQFF.

CDR3 residues: CASTQLENTEAFF. The CDR3 DNA sequence: TGCGCCAGCACGCAGTTGGAGAACACTGAAGCTTTCTTT. The chain recombines TRBV5-1 with TRBJ1-1, with D unresolved. CDR1 is SGHRS, CDR2 YFSETQ, per germline. Trimming pared 6 bases from V and 1 base from J, leaving 10 bases between. The CDR3 has 13 amino acids.

About this clonotype: One junction end disagrees with the germline gene, perhaps due to a read error. The chain carries TRBV20-1 and TRBJ2-5; 9 nucleotides match TRBD2. This CDR3 is built from 14 residues. The germline CDR1 and CDR2 sequences are DFQATT and SNEGSKA (reference sequence). The chain's CDR3 is CSASPSGVIEAQYF. CDR3 nucleotides: TGCAGTGCTAGTCCTAGCGGGGTCATAGAGGCCCAGTACTTC.